Sequencing of this T cell receptor beta chain was carried out in a study of cytotoxic CD8 clonotypes in ibrutinib-treated CLL. Study-level results: Clonality correlated strongly with circulating CD8+ T cells and exceeded age-matched healthy donors at baseline. Clonality went up at the time of ibrutinib response, stayed stable in sustained remission, and later dropped back toward its baseline level at progression.

Trimming left V 3 bases short and J 8 bases short, with 16 bases between. CDR3 size: 15 residues. The germline V gene encodes CDR1 SGHDN and CDR2 FVKESK. Clones were read by immunoSEQ multiplex PCR, and TCRdb kept only the in-frame ones, dropping some. Of tens of thousands of clones in the sample, approximately 70% were seen once. A word on this clone: No antigen is known for it.

The chain is built from TRBV14 and TRBJ1-4; tentative D call: TRBD1 (6 bases). Sequencing used PBMCs, obtained after 12 months of ibrutinib treatment. The sequence derives from a human donor with chronic lymphocytic leukemia. For the CDR3, the DNA is TGTGCCAGCAGCCACCGGGACACCTCAGAAGAAAAACTGTTTTTT. Its translation: CASSHRDTSEEKLFF.